This T cell receptor (beta chain) appears in the sequencing data of a study of response to subunit inactivated influenza vaccine. TCRdb called the RT-PCR reads again in MiXCR, with one record for every CDR3 protein. The data show 650,000 to 700,000 distinct CDR3 sequences, 15% to 19% seen once. Study-level results: There was a suggestion from the authors that each seasonal influenza vaccination recruits few new T cells.

The CDR3 length is 17 residues. The V gene lost 4 bases and the J gene lost 4 bases, with 20 bases spanning the gap. Germline V lookup: CDR1 MDHEN, CDR2 SYDVKM. About this clonotype itself: Its antigen remains unknown.

The specimen comprised PBMCs from blood, sampled roughly 12 days after vaccination. The chain is built from TRBV28 and TRBJ2-1, with D hard to call. The TCR originated in a man aged 50 to 60 who received an inactivated influenza vaccine. The CDR3 reads CASSSRTFPPDYNEQFF. Written as DNA, the CDR3 is TGTGCCAGCAGTTCCCGGACCTTCCCCCCAGATTACAATGAGCAGTTCTTC.